This T cell receptor (beta chain) was recovered during a study of human T cells and chemical hapten exposure. Time point indicated: patch test 1, 2 weeks after DPC sensitization. Treatment: therapeutic diphenylcyclopropenone sensitization with weekly scalp DPC. TCRdb re-analysed the RACE reads in MiXCR, keeping a single row per CDR3 protein. The data show under 130,000 distinct CDR3 sequences, approximately 9.9% seen once. Germline-derived CDR1 and CDR2 are SGHNT and YYREEE (reference sequence). The CDR3 is 16 amino acids. Trimming cost V 5 bases and J 5 bases, with 20 bases left between them. The sequence was collected from a woman aged 40 to 50 with alopecia areata. Some clones in this sample may be carry-over from other donors' samples. Sequencing used whole blood, obtained in connection with sensitization to the hapten diphenylcyclopropenone (DPC). This chain joins TRBV5-4 and TRBJ2-1; D possibly uses TRBD1 or TRBD2 (5 bases each). Written as DNA, the CDR3 is TGTGCCAGCAGGAGGAGAGGGGCGCAACTTAACAATGAGCAGTTCTTC. Protein product: CASRRRGAQLNNEQFF.